Below, 18 T cell receptor beta chains from the same sample are listed, as sequenced in a study of OX40 agonist ivuxolimab in advanced cancers. Here immunoSEQ multiplex PCR was the method, and the copy in TCRdb shows in-frame clones only, minus some. The data contain around 41,000 clones, around four fifths of them singletons. The sequencing used CD4+ or CD8+ T cells sorted from blood, collected in a trial of the OX40 agonist ivuxolimab. The source is an adult with an advanced solid tumor such as melanoma, head and neck, liver or kidney cancer.

The CDR3 nucleotides are TGTGCCACTAAATTGAACGAGAACTACGAGCAGTACTTC. Amino acids: CATKLNENYEQYF. This chain links TRBV6-5 with TRBJ2-7; D is undetermined. Germline lookup yields CDR1 MNHEY and CDR2 SVGAGI. The V gene lost 10 bases and the J gene lost 3 bases, with 16 bases spanning the gap. The CDR3 has 13 residues.

This chain joins TRBV20-1 and TRBJ1-2; the D gene is possibly TRBD1 (5 bases). The V and J ends lost 3 bases and 8 bases respectively, with 10 bases between them. Germline V CDR1 and CDR2: DFQATT, SNEGSKA (reference sequence). This CDR3 region has 11 residues. CDR3 sequence reads: CSARDGGGYTF. CDR3 sequence (DNA): TGCAGTGCTAGGGACGGGGGGGGCTACACCTTC.

This chain connects TRBV11-3 to TRBJ1-3, with D possibly being TRBD1 (5 bases). Germline CDR1 SGHNT, CDR2 YENEEA. The CDR3 consists of 15 residues. Trimming cost V 1 base and J 0 bases, with 7 bases left between them. CDR3 bases: TGTGCCAGCAGCTTAGCGGGACCCTCTGGAAACACCATATATTTT. It translates to CASSLAGPSGNTIYF.

The chain joins TRBV7-9 to TRBJ2-2, with 13 bases fitting TRBD2. This CDR3 comprises 18 residues. From germline, CDR1 is SEHNR and CDR2 FQNEAQ (reference sequence). V shed 5 bases, J shed 1 base, and the junction held 7 bases outside the gene matches. This CDR3 reads CASSPPGLAGRNTGELFF. The DNA for the CDR3 is TGTGCCAGCAGCCCGCCGGGACTAGCGGGAAGGAACACCGGGGAGCTGTTTTTT.

The chain carries TRBV11-2 and TRBJ2-7; 7 nucleotides agree with TRBD1. With V trimmed by 5 bases and J by 0 bases, 7 bases remained unmatched. Germline CDR1 and CDR2: SGHAT and FQNNGV. CDR3 length: 15 residues. The CDR3 nucleotides read TGTGCCAGCAGCGCGCGACAGGGAATCTCCTACGAGCAGTACTTC. Translating it yields CASSARQGISYEQYF.

CDR3 bases: TGTGCCAGCAGTCTCCCAGCTAGCGGGAGGTACTACGAGCAGTACTTC. It yields the protein CASSLPASGRYYEQYF. V usage is TRBV28 and J usage is TRBJ2-7; 11 positions match TRBD2. CDR1 and CDR2 (germline): MDHEN, SYDVKM. The CDR3 is made up of 16 amino acids. V dropped 5 bases and J dropped 3; count of bases not matched to a gene: 9.

This clone was detected only a few times. The chain is built from TRBV4-1 and TRBJ2-5, with 9 bases identical to TRBD1. There are 18 residues in the CDR3. Germline V gives CDR1 MGHRA, CDR2 YSYEKL. V lost 0 bases to trimming and J lost 5 bases; unmatched junction nucleotides: 13. The CDR3 protein is CASSQESPWTGAEETQYF. CDR3 in DNA: TGCGCCAGCAGCCAAGAGTCCCCTTGGACAGGGGCAGAGGAGACCCAGTACTTC.

The chain joins TRBV4-3 to TRBJ2-1, with TRBD2 matching over 7 bases. Germline lookup yields CDR1 LGHNA and CDR2 YSLEER. CDR3 size: 13 residues. After removal of 4 bases from V and 10 bases from J, the junction contained 7 bases not matched to a gene. The CDR3, as DNA: TGCGCCAGCAGCCTTACTGGGGAGGGGGAGCAGTTCTTC. Amino acids: CASSLTGEGEQFF.

V and J are TRBV10-2 and TRBJ2-3; 13 nucleotides agree with TRBD2. The CDR3 has 16 residues. J was trimmed by 5 bases and V by 7 bases; bases with no gene match: 9. Looked up from germline, CDR1 is WSHSY and CDR2 is SAAADI. The chain's CDR3 is CASTTGLAGDQDTQYF. As DNA, the CDR3 is TGCGCCAGCACAACTGGACTAGCGGGAGATCAAGATACGCAGTATTTT.

The rearrangement links TRBV4-1 to TRBJ2-5; TRBD2 aligns across 8 bases. Per germline, CDR1 MGHRA and CDR2 YSYEKL. The CDR3 covers 16 residues. With 4 bases clipped from V and 4 bases from J, the junction kept 11 bases outside the gene matches. The CDR3 nucleotides read TGCGCCAGCAGCCCATACGGGAGGGGTAGCACAGAGACCCAGTACTTC. As protein: CASSPYGRGSTETQYF.

The J gene is TRBJ2-7, the V gene TRBV6-1, with a weak D call TRBD2 (5 bases). The CDR3 length is 13 residues. The V end lost 8 bases, the J end lost 2 bases, and 13 bases lay between the germline ends. Germline V gene sequence: CDR1 MNHNS, CDR2 SASEGT. As DNA, the CDR3 is TGTGCCAGCTCCCTAGCCGCACCCTACGAGCAGTACTTC. It yields the protein CASSLAAPYEQYF.

V usage is TRBV7-8 and J usage is TRBJ2-1; TRBD2 agrees at 7 bases. With 1 base clipped from V and 8 bases from J, the junction kept 8 bases outside the gene matches. Germline CDR1 is SGHVS and CDR2 is FQNEAQ. This CDR3 region has 15 residues. The DNA of the CDR3 is TGTGCCAGCAGCTTAGTGTTGATGGGGAGGGATGAGCAGTTCTTC. It specifies CASSLVLMGRDEQFF.

This clone was observed a handful of times. This chain joins TRBV11-1 and TRBJ1-1; 8 nucleotides line up with TRBD1. This CDR3 spans 13 amino acids. The germline CDR1 and CDR2 sequences are SGHAT and FQDESV (reference sequence). With 8 bases clipped from V and 3 bases from J, the junction kept 5 bases outside the gene matches. This chain's CDR3 is CASVPGGYTEAFF. CDR3 sequence (DNA): TGTGCCAGCGTTCCAGGGGGCTACACTGAAGCTTTCTTT.

CDR3 residues: CASSSGRETQYF. The CDR3 DNA reads as TGTGCCAGCAGTTCAGGGCGCGAGACCCAGTACTTC. The J gene is TRBJ2-5, the V gene TRBV28; D is possibly TRBD1 (5 bases). V was pared by 4 bases and J by 5 bases, with 8 bases between. The CDR3 contains 12 residues. Per the germline V gene, CDR1 is MDHEN and CDR2 is SYDVKM.

The chain combines TRBV5-1 with TRBJ2-1; either TRBD1 or TRBD2 may supply D (6 bases each). CDR3 size: 14 residues. V was trimmed by 6 bases and J by 5 bases, leaving 15 bases between them. Germline V CDR1 and CDR2: SGHRS, YFSETQ. CDR3 coding DNA: TGCGCCAGCACTAGGGGGGAGGCTCACAATGAGCAGTTCTTC. Protein sequence: CASTRGEAHNEQFF.

J is TRBJ2-7 and V is TRBV18; no definite D call. The germline CDR1 and CDR2 sequences are KGHSH and LQKENI. V shed 3 bases and J shed 4 bases, with 13 bases lying between them. CDR3 length equals 14 residues. As DNA, the CDR3 is TGTGCCAGCTCACCCGTAGCTCCGAAATACGAGCAGTACTTC. This sequence encodes CASSPVAPKYEQYF.

The chain has TRBV11-3 and TRBJ2-7; 9 bases line up with TRBD1. The CDR3 totals 13 residues. Germline V gene data show CDR1 as SGHNT and CDR2 as YENEEA. J was trimmed by 5 bases and V by 5 bases; bases with no gene match: 4. The CDR3: CASSRDRADEQYF. Written as DNA, the CDR3 is TGTGCCAGCAGCCGGGACAGGGCTGACGAGCAGTACTTC.

V is TRBV28 and J is TRBJ1-5; D is unresolved. There are 16 residues in the CDR3. V lost 2 bases and J lost 7, with 18 bases in between. The germline gives CDR1 MDHEN, CDR2 SYDVKM. The CDR3 nucleotides read TGTGCCAGCAGTTTAAGGGCAGGTCGCCCGGGGCAGCCCCAGCATTTT. Translated: CASSLRAGRPGQPQHF.